This paragraph reports one TCR beta chain. Its antigen is currently unknown. This sample is part of a study of T-cell reconstitution after alpha-beta-depleted transplantation in children. Overall study results and limits: Reported findings indicate that, about two months after transplant, alpha-beta T cells came from several hundred expanded clones, which were derived from non-depleted graft cells. Most T-cell counts and diversity one year after the transplant came from T cells that were newly produced. In some patients, recipient T cells and intrathymic progenitors surviving conditioning explained high day-60 diversity.

Preparation of the TCRbeta library used unique molecular identifiers. TCRdb reanalysed the PCR reads using MiXCR and keeps one entry per CDR3 protein. The sample records about 900,000 distinct CDR3 sequences, 25% to 35% being singletons. The CDR3 is made up of 14 amino acids. In germline, CDR1 is KGHSH, CDR2 LQKENI. The V end was cut by 2 bases, the J end by 7 bases, with 12 bases between. The chain employs TRBV18 and TRBJ2-1; D is unclear. The sequence came from a boy less than two years old who had a stem cell transplant for SCID, so the T cells may come from the graft donor. Sequencing used PBMCs, mostly from graft donor cells, obtained 360 days after TCRalphabeta/CD19-depleted stem cell transplant. The CDR3 nucleotides are TGTGCCAGCTCACCAGGGTTTACGCGGAATGAGCAGTTCTTC. This translates into CASSPGFTRNEQFF.